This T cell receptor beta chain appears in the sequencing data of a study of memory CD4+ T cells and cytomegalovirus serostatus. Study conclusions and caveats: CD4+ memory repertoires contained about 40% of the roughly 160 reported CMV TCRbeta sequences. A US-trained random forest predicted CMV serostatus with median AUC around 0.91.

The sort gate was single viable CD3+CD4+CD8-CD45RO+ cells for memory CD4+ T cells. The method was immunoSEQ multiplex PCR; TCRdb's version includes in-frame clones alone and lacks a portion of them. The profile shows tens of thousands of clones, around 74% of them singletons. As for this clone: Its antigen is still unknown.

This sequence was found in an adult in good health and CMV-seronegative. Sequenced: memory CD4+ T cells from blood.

CDR3 sequence (DNA): TGTGCCAGCAGCCAAGACCTAAGGGGGCCTGAAGCTTTCTTT. This gives the protein CASSQDLRGPEAFF. The gene calls are TRBV14 and TRBJ1-1; 7 bases fit TRBD1. The germline V gene encodes CDR1 SGHDN and CDR2 FVKESK. This CDR3 region has 14 residues. Germline trimming cut 0 bases from V and 6 bases from J; bases unmatched to any gene: 4. Filled out from reference TRBV14 and TRBJ1-1, the complete variable domain reads EAGVTQFPSHSVIEKGQTVTLRCDPISGHDNLYWYRRVMGKEIKFLLHFVKESKQDESGMPNNRFLAERTGGTYSTLKVQPAELEDSGVYFCASSQDLRGPEAFFGQGTRLTVV.